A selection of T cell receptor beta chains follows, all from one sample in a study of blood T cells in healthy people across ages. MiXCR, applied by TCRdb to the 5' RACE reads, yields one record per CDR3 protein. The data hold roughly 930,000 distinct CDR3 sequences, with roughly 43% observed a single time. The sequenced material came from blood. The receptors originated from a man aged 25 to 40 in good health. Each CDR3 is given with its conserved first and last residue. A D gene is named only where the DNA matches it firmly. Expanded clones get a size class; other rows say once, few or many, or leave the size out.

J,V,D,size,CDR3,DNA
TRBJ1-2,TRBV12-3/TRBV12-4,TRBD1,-,CASSLGGQGTYGYTF,TGTGCCAGCAGTTTAGGGGGACAGGGGACCTATGGCTACACCTTC
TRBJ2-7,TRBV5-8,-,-,CASSLSGLGLHSYEQYF,TGTGCCAGCAGCTTGAGTGGTCTTGGACTACACTCCTACGAGCAGTACTTC
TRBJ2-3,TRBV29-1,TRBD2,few,CSARGGADTQYF,TGCAGCGCAAGGGGAGGGGCAGATACGCAGTATTTT
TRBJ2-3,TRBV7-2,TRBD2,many,CASSPRTSGGSSTDTQYF,TGTGCCAGCAGCCCCCGGACTAGCGGGGGGTCTAGCACAGATACGCAGTATTTT
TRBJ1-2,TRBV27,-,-,CASSLAGNDGYTF,TGTGCCAGCAGTTTAGCAGGAAACGATGGCTACACCTTC
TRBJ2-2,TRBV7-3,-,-,CASSLNEVGELFF,TGTGCCAGCAGCTTAAATGAGGTCGGGGAGCTGTTTTTT
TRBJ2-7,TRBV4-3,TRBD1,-,CASSQGLGQGEQYF,TGCGCCAGCAGCCAAGGTCTGGGACAGGGCGAGCAGTACTTC
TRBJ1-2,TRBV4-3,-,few,CASSQEGQPTSGYTF,TGCGCCAGCAGCCAAGAAGGACAGCCCACTTCTGGCTACACCTTC
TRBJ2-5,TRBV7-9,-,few,CASSPRDAPETQYF,TGTGCCAGCAGCCCACGTGATGCCCCAGAGACCCAGTACTTC
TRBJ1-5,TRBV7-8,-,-,CASSLDVPTDYNQPQHF,TGTGCCAGCAGCTTAGACGTGCCGACGGATTACAATCAGCCCCAGCATTTT
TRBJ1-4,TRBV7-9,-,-,CASSNAASNEKLFF,TGTGCCAGCAGCAACGCGGCTTCTAATGAAAAACTGTTTTTT
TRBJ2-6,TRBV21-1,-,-,CASSKEVDGSGANVLTF,TGTGCCAGCAGCAAAGAAGTAGACGGCTCTGGGGCCAACGTCCTGACTTTC
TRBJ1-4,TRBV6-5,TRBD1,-,CASRLDRGDEKLFF,TGTGCCAGCAGACTTGACAGGGGGGATGAAAAACTGTTTTTT
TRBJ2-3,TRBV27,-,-,CASWGRAGDTQYF,TGTGCCAGCTGGGGCAGGGCTGGGGATACGCAGTATTTT
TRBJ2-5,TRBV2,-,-,CASSEVGRETQYF,TGTGCCAGCAGTGAGGTGGGGAGAGAGACCCAGTACTTC
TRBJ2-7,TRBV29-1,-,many,CSVVRTNSYEQYF,TGCAGCGTTGTTAGGACAAACTCCTACGAGCAGTACTTC
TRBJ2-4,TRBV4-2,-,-,CASSQDPTRGSIAKNTQYF,TGTGCCAGCAGCCAAGATCCGACTCGGGGGAGTATTGCCAAAAACACTCAGTACTTC
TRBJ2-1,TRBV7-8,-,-,CASSLVEWRGPNEQFF,TGTGCCAGCAGCTTAGTTGAATGGCGGGGGCCCAATGAGCAGTTCTTC
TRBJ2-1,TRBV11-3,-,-,CASSPGRGRDYNEQFF,TGTGCCAGCAGCCCAGGCAGGGGTCGGGATTACAATGAGCAGTTCTTC
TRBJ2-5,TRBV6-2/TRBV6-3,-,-,CASSSEEDRTKEAQYF,TGTGCCAGCAGTTCTGAAGAAGACAGGACCAAAGAGGCCCAGTACTTC
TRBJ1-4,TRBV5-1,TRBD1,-,CASSSQGSREKLFF,TGCGCCAGCAGCTCACAGGGGTCCCGTGAAAAACTGTTTTTT
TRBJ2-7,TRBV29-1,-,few,CSVVDITYEQYF,TGCAGCGTTGTGGACATAACCTACGAGCAGTACTTC
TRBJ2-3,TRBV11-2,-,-,CASSPRPGPYTDTQYF,TGTGCCAGCAGCCCAAGGCCGGGACCTTACACAGATACGCAGTATTTT
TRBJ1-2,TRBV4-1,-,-,CATQGGEYYGYTF,TGCGCCACCCAGGGTGGGGAGTACTATGGCTACACCTTC
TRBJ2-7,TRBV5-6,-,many,CASSLQGSQYF,TGTGCCAGCAGCTTACAGGGATCCCAGTACTTC
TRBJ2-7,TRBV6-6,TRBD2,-,CASGDREAYEQYF,TGTGCCAGCGGGGATCGGGAGGCCTACGAGCAGTACTTC
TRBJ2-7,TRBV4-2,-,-,CASSQETTFAYNEQYF,TGTGCCAGCAGCCAAGAAACGACTTTCGCCTACAATGAGCAGTACTTC
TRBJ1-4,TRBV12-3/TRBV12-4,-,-,CASSSTEDEKLFF,TGTGCCAGCAGTTCAACAGAGGATGAAAAACTGTTTTTT
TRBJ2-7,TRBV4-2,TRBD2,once,CTSSRRLAGDRYEQYF,TGTACCAGCAGCCGGAGACTAGCGGGGGATCGCTACGAGCAGTACTTC
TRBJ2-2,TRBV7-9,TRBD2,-,CASSGFGTSGGAAIGELFF,TGTGCCAGCAGCGGCTTCGGGACTAGCGGGGGGGCCGCAATCGGGGAGCTGTTTTTT
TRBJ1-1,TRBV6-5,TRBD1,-,CASSYSDRGRTEAFF,TGTGCCAGCAGTTACAGCGACAGGGGGAGGACTGAAGCTTTCTTT
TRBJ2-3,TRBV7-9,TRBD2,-,CASSAGVSDTQYF,TGTGCCAGCAGCGCGGGGGTCTCAGATACGCAGTATTTT
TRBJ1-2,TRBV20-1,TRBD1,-,CSARETGKRDYGYTF,TGCAGTGCTAGGGAGACAGGGAAGCGAGACTATGGCTACACCTTC
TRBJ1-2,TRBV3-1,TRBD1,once,CASSQVGTGKNCGYTF,TGTGCCAGCAGCCAAGTCGGGACAGGGAAGAACTGTGGCTACACCTTC